The clone carrying this T cell receptor (beta chain) was detected many times. The target antigen is unknown. TCRdb analysed the multiplex PCR reads with MiXCR anew, one entry per CDR3 protein. The table has around 170,000 distinct CDR3 sequences, around a third seen once. The sample belongs to a study of breast tumors, draining lymph nodes, adjacent tissues. Study conclusions and caveats: Most tumor T cells seemingly derive from lymph node, then expand in tumor. Data only fit, rather than demonstrated, lymph node origin of most tumor T cells. Tumor and nontumor repertoires were significantly more similar in luminal-like than in basal-like breast cancer. Tumor TCR diversity was below lymph nodes but above nontumor tissue.

Breast cancer patients provided tissue from their axillary draining lymph nodes. V dropped 0 bases and J dropped 2 bases, with 13 bases sitting between them. Germline V gene sequence: CDR1 SGHDT, CDR2 YYEEEE. The length of the CDR3 is 16 residues. The gene calls are TRBV5-6 and TRBJ2-3, with no clear D. This clonotype originated in a female donor with breast cancer. Some clones in this sample may be carry-over from other donors' samples. Sequencing was performed on axillary lymph node tissue. CDR3: CASSLELALNTDTQYF. In DNA, the CDR3 is TGTGCCAGCAGCTTGGAGCTGGCGCTAAACACAGATACGCAGTATTTT.